This T cell receptor (beta chain) was identified in a study of cytomegalovirus exposure and HLA in healthy donors. Findings and caveats of the study: A few V segments could not be told apart, such as TRBV6-2 and TRBV6-3, and were left out. Sequencing probably produced one cluster of sequence variants that were highly shared. Usually a TCR sequence was rare, but some public TCRs were found in many donors.

The CDR3 runs to 18 residues. V shed 3 bases and J 0 bases; nucleotides not matched to a gene: 9. Germline V gene sequence: CDR1 LNHDA, CDR2 SQIVND (reference sequence). Worth noting for this clone: Its antigen is currently unknown.

PCR primers comprised 60 Vbeta and 13 Jbeta primers. Sequenced by immunoSEQ multiplex PCR; TCRdb stores in-frame clones only, minus some. The sample holds over 120,000 clones, just under 85% seen once. Sequencing was performed on PBMCs. This chain uses TRBV19 with TRBJ2-2; 8 nucleotides match TRBD2. This receptor was obtained from a man aged 30 to 39 in good health and CMV-seropositive. The CDR3 DNA follows: TGTGCCAGTAGTATTTATGGGAGCGGGGGAACGAACACCGGGGAGCTGTTTTTT. Translation: CASSIYGSGGTNTGELFF.